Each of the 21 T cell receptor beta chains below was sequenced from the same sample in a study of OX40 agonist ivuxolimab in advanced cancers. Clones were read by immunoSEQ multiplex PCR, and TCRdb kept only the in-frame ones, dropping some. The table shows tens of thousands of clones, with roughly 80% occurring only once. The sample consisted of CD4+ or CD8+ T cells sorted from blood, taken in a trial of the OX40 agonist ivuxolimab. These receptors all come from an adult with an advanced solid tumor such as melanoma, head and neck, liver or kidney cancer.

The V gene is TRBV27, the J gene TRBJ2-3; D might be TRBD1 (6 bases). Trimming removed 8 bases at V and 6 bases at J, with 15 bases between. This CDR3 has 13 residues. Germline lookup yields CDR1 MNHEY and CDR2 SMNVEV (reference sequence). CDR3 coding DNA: TGTGCCAGCCAGGCAGGGGATGGGGATACGCAGTATTTT. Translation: CASQAGDGDTQYF.

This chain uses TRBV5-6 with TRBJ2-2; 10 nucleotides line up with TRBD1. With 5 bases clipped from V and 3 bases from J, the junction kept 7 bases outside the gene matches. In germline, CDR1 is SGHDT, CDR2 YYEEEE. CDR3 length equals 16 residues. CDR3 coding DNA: TGTGCCAGCAGGAAACCGGGACAGGGGTACACCGGGGAGCTGTTTTTT. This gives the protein CASRKPGQGYTGELFF.

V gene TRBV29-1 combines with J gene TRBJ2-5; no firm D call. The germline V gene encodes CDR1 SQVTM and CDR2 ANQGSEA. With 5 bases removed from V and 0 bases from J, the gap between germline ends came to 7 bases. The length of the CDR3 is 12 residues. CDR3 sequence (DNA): TGCAGCGTTCTCAGAAACCAAGAGACCCAGTACTTC. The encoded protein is CSVLRNQETQYF.

The CDR3 sequence is CASSKAGKEYEQYF. The CDR3 nucleotides read TGTGCCAGCAGTAAGGCAGGGAAGGAGTACGAGCAGTACTTC. This chain uses TRBV25-1 with TRBJ2-5; a possible D gene is TRBD1 (5 bases). Judging by the DNA end, TRBJ2-7 fits better; the J call may be wrong. Germline CDR1 is MGHDK and CDR2 is SYGVNS. This CDR3 contains 14 residues.

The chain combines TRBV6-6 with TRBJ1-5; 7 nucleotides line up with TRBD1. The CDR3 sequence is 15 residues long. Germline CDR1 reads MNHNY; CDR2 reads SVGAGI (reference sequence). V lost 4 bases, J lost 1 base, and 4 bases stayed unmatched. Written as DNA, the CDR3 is TGTGCCAGCAGTTTATCGACAGGGAGCAATCAGCCCCAGCATTTT. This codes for CASSLSTGSNQPQHF.

DNA for the CDR3: TGTGCCAGCAGCTTCGGGACTAGCAATGAGCAGTTCTTC. Translation: CASSFGTSNEQFF. The chain has TRBV7-3 and TRBJ2-1, with 8 bases that match TRBD2. Germline V lookup: CDR1 SGHTA, CDR2 FQGTGA. The CDR3 is 13 amino acids. V lost 3 bases, J lost 6 bases, and 1 base stayed unmatched. Based on the CDR3 plus reference TRBV7-3 and TRBJ2-1, the full variable domain is GAGVSQTPSNKVTEKGKYVELRCDPISGHTALYWYRQSLGQGPEFLIYFQGTGAADDSGLPNDRFFAVRPEGSVSTLKIQRTERGDSAVYLCASSFGTSNEQFFGPGTRLTVL.

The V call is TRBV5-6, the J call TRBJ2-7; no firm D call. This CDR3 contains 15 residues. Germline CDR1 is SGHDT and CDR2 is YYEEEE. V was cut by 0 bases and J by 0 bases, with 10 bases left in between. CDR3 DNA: TGTGCCAGCAGCTTGGCCTGGAAGAGCTCCTACGAGCAGTACTTC. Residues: CASSLAWKSSYEQYF.

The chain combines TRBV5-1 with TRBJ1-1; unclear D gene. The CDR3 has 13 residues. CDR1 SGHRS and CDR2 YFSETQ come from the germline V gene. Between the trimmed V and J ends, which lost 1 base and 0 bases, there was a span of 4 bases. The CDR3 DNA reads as TGCGCCAGCAGCTTGCAGTTGAACACTGAAGCTTTCTTT. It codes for CASSLQLNTEAFF.

DNA of the CDR3: TGTGCCAGCAGCCTGTCGGGGGATGAAAAACTGTTTTTT. Translating gives CASSLSGDEKLFF. The chain carries TRBV4-2 and TRBJ1-4; D may be TRBD1 (5 bases). The V end lost 4 bases, the J end lost 6 bases, and 9 bases lay between the germline ends. CDR3 size: 13 residues. From germline, CDR1 is LGHNA and CDR2 YNFKEQ.

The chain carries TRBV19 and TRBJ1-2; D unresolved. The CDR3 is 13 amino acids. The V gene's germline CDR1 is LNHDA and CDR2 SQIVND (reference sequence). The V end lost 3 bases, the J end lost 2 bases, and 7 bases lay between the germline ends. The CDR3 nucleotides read TGTGCCAGTAGTATGAGGGCAAACTATGGCTACACCTTC. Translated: CASSMRANYGYTF. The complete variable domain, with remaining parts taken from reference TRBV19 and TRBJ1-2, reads DGGITQSPKYLFRKEGQNVTLSCEQNLNHDAMYWYRQDPGQGLRLIYYSQIVNDFQKGDIAEGYSVSREKKESFPLTVTSAQKNPTAFYLCASSMRANYGYTFGSGTRLTVV.

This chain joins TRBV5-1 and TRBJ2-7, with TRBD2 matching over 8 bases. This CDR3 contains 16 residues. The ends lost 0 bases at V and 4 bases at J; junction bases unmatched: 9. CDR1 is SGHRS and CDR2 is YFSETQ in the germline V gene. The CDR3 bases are TGCGCCAGCAGCTTGGCCGAAGCGGGAGCGTGGTACGAGCAGTACTTC. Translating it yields CASSLAEAGAWYEQYF.

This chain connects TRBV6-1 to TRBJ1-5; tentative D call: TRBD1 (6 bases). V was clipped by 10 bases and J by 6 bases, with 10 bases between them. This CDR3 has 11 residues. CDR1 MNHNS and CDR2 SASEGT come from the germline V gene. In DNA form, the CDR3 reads TGTGCCACTTTAGGGGGTCAGCCCCAGCATTTT. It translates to CATLGGQPQHF.

The CDR3 nucleotides are TGTGCCAGCAGCTTAGCGGGGGCTGACTATGGCTACACCTTC. Amino acids: CASSLAGADYGYTF. This chain joins TRBV7-8 and TRBJ1-2; possibly TRBD1 for D (6 bases). This CDR3 spans 14 amino acids. CDR1 and CDR2 from the germline V gene are SGHVS and FQNEAQ. V lost 0 bases, J lost 3 bases, and 8 bases lay in between. The full variable domain, rest sourced from reference TRBV7-8 and TRBJ1-2, is GAGVSQSPRYKVAKRGQDVALRCDPISGHVSLFWYQQALGQGPEFLTYFQNEAQLDKSGLPSDRFFAERPEGSVSTLKIQRTQQEDSAVYLCASSLAGADYGYTFGSGTRLTVV.

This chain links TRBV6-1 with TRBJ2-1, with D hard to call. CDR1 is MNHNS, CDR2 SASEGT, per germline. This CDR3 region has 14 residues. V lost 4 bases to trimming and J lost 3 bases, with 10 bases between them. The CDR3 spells CASSVPDDYNEQFF. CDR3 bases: TGTGCCAGCAGTGTCCCGGACGACTACAATGAGCAGTTCTTC.

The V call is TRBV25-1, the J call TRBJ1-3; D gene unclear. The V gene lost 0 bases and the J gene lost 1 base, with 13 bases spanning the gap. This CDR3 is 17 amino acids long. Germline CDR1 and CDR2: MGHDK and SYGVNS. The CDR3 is CASSEYGQASSGNTIYF. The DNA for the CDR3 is TGTGCCAGCAGTGAATATGGCCAGGCTTCATCTGGAAACACCATATATTTT.

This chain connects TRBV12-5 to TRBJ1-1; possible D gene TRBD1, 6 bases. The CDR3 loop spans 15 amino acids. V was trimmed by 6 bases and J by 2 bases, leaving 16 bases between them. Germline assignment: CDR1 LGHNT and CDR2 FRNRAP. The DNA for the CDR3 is TGTGCTAGTGGAGAGATACAGGGTTATAACACTGAAGCTTTCTTT. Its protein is CASGEIQGYNTEAFF.

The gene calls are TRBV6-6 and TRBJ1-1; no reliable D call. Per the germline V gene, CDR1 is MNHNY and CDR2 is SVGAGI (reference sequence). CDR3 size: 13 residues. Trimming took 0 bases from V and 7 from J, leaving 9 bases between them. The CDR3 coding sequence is TGTGCCAGCAGTTACTCGGGAGGATATGAAGCTTTCTTT. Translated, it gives CASSYSGGYEAFF.

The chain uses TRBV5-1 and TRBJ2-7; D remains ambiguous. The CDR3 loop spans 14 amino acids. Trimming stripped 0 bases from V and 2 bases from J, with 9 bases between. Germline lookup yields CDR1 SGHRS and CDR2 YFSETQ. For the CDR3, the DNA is TGCGCCAGCAGCTTGGGAACAGACGCCTACGAGCAGTACTTC. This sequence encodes CASSLGTDAYEQYF.

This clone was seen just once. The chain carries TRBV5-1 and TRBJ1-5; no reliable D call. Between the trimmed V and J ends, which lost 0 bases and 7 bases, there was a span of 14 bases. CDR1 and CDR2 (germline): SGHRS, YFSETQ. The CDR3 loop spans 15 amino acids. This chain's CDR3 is CASSLDGRPSQPQHF. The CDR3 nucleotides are TGCGCCAGCAGCTTGGACGGCAGACCTTCCCAGCCCCAGCATTTT.

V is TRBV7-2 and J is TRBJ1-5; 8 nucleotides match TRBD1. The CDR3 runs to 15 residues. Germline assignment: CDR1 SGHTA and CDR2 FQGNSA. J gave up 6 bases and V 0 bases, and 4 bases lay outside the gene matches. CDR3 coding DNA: TGTGCCAGCAGCTTAGCGGACAGGGCCGGTCAGCCCCAGCATTTT. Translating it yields CASSLADRAGQPQHF.

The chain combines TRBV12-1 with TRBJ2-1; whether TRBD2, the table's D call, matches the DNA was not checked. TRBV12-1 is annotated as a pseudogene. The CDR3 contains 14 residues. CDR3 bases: TGTGCCAGCAGCCTAGGTTACGGGAGCCCGTTGAAGGTCTTC. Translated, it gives CASSLGYGSPLKVF.